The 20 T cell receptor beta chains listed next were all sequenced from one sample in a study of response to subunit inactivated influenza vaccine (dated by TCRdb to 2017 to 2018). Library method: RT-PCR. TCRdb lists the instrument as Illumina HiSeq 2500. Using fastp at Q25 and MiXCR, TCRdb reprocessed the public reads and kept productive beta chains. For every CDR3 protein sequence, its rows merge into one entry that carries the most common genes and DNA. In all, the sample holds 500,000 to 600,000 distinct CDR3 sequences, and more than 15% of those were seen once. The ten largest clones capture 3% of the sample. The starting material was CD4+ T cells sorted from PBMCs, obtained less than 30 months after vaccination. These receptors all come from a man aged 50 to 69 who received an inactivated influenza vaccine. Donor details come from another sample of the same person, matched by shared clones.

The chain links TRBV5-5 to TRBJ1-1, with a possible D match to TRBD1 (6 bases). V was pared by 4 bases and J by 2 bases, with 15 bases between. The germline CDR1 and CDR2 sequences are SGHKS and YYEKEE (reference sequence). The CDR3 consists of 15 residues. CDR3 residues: CASSLGTITNTEAFF. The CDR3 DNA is TGTGCCAGCAGCCTCGGGACAATCACAAACACTGAAGCTTTCTTT.

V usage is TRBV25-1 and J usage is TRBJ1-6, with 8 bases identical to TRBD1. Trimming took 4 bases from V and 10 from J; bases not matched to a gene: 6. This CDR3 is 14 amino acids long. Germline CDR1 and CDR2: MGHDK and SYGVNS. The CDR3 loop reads CASSGTGWVSPLHF. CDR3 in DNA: TGTGCCAGCAGTGGGACAGGGTGGGTCTCACCCCTCCACTTT. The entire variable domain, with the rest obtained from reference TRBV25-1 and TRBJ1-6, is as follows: EADIYQTPRYLVIGTGKKITLECSQTMGHDKMYWYQQDPGMELHLIHYSYGVNSTEKGDLSSESTVSRIRTEHFPLTLESARPSHTSQYLCASSGTGWVSPLHFGNGTRLTVT.

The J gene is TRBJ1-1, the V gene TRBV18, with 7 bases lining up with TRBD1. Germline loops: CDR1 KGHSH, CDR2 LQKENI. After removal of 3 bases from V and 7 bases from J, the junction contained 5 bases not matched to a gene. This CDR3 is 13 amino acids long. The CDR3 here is CASSPSGQREAFF. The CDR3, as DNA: TGTGCCAGCTCACCTTCGGGACAGCGTGAAGCTTTCTTT.

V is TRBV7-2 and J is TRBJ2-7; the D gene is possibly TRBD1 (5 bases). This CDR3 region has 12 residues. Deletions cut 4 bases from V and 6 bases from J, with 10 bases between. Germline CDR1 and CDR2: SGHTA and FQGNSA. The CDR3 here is CASSSSRVEQYF. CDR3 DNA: TGTGCCAGCAGCTCCTCCAGGGTCGAGCAGTACTTC.

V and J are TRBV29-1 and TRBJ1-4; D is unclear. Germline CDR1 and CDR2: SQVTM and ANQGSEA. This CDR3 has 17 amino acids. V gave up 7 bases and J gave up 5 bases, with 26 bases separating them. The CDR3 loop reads CSALWAVNNLGNEKLFF. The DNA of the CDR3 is TGCAGCGCACTCTGGGCAGTGAACAATTTAGGAAATGAAAAACTGTTTTTT.

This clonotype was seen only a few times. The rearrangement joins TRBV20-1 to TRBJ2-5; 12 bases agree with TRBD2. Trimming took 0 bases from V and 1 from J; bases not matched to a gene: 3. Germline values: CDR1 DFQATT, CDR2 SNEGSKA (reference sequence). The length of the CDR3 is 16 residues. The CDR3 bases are TGCAGTGCTAGAGATCTGGGACTAGCGGGCCAAGAGACCCAGTACTTC. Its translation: CSARDLGLAGQETQYF.

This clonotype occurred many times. The chain's CDR3 is CASSLGGTGLRRDTQYF. The CDR3 nucleotides read TGTGCCAGCAGCTTAGGCGGGACAGGGCTCCGGAGAGATACGCAGTATTTT. This chain connects TRBV11-1 to TRBJ2-3; TRBD1 matches 9 bases. This CDR3 is 17 amino acids long. J was trimmed by 5 bases and V by 1 base; bases with no gene match: 10. Germline CDR1 SGHAT, CDR2 FQDESV (reference sequence).

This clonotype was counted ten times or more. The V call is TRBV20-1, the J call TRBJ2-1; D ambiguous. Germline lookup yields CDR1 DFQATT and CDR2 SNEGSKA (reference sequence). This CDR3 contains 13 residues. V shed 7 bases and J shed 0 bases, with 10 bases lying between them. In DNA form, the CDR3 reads TGCAGTGTAAGACACCCCTCCTACAATGAGCAGTTCTTC. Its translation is CSVRHPSYNEQFF.

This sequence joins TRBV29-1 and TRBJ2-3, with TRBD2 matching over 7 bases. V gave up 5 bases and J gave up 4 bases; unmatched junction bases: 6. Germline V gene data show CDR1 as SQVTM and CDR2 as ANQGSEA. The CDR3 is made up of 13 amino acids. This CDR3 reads CSVSRGGPDTQYF. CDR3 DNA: TGCAGCGTTAGTCGGGGAGGGCCAGATACGCAGTATTTT.

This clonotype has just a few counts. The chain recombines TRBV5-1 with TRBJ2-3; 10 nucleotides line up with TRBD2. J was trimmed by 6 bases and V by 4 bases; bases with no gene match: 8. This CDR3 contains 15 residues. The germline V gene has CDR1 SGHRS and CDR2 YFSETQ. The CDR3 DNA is TGCGCCAGCAGCACCCCTAGCGGGGGCGGGGATACGCAGTATTTT. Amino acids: CASSTPSGGGDTQYF.

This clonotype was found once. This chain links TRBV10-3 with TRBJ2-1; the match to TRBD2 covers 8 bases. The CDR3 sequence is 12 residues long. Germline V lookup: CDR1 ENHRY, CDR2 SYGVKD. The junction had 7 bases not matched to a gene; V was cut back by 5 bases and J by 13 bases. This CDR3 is CAISRTSGSQFF. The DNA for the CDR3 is TGTGCCATCAGTAGAACTAGCGGTAGTCAGTTCTTC.

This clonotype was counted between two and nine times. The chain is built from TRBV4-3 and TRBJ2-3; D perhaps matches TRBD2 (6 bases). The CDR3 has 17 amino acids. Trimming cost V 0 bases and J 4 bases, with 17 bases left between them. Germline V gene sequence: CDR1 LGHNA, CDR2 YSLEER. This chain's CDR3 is CASSQDGSRGVSDTQYF. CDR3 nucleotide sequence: TGCGCCAGCAGCCAAGATGGGTCGCGGGGCGTGTCAGATACGCAGTATTTT.

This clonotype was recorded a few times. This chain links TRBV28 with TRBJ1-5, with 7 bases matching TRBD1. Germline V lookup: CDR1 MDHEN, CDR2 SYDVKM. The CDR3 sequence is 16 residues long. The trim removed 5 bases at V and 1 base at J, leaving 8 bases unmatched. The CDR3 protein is CASSTRQGVSNQPQHF. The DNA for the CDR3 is TGTGCCAGCAGTACCCGACAGGGAGTCAGCAATCAGCCCCAGCATTTT.

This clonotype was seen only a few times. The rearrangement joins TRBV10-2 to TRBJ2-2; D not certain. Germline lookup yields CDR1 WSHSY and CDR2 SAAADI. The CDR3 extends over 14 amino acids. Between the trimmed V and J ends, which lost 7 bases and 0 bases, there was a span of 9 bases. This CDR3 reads CASMGLTNTGELFF. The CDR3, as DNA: TGCGCCAGCATGGGTTTAACGAACACCGGGGAGCTGTTTTTT.

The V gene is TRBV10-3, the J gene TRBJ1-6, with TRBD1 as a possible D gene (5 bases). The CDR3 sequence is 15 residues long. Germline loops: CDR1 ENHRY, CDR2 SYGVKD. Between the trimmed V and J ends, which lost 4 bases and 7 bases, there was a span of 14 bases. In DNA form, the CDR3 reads TGTGCCATCAGTGTAGGCGCCGAGGGGAATTCACCCCTCCACTTT. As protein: CAISVGAEGNSPLHF.

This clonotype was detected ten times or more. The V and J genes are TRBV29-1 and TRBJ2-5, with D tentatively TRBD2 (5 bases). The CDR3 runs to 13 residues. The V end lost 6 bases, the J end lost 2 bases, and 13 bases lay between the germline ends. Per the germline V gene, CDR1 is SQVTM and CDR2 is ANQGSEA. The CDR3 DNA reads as TGCAGCGTCGCGGGTCAGCCACAAGAGACCCAGTACTTC. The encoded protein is CSVAGQPQETQYF.

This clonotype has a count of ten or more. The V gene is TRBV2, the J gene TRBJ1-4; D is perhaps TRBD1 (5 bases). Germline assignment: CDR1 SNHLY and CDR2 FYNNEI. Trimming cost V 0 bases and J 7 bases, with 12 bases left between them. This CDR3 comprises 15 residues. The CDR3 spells CASSEAGPRGEKLFF. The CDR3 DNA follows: TGTGCCAGCAGTGAAGCGGGACCCCGGGGTGAAAAACTGTTTTTT.

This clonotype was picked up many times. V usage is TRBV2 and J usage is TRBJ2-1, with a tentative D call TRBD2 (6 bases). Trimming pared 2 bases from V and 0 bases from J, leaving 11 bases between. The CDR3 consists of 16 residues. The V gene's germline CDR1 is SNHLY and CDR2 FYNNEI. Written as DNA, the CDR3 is TGTGCCAGCAGTGAATTCGGGGGACTCTCCTACAATGAGCAGTTCTTC. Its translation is CASSEFGGLSYNEQFF.

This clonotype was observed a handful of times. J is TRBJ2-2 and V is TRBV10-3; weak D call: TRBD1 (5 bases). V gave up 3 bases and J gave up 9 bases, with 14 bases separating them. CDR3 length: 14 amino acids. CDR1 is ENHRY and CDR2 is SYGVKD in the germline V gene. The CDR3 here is CAISELLGQRELFF. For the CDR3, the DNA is TGTGCCATCAGTGAACTCCTGGGGCAGCGGGAGCTGTTTTTT.

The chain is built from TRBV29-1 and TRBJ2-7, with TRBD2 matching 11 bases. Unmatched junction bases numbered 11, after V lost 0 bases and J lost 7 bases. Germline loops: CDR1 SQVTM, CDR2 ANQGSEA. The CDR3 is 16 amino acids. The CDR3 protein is CSVEDGIAGGPREQYF. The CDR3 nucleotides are TGCAGCGTTGAAGATGGGATAGCGGGAGGGCCTCGTGAGCAGTACTTC.